The clone carrying this T cell receptor beta chain has just a few counts. What it binds is not known. V was shortened by 4 bases and J by 3 bases, with 10 bases between the two germline ends. This CDR3 contains 12 residues. Germline CDR1 is SQVTM and CDR2 is ANQGSEA. The sample comes from a study of T-cell reconstitution after alpha-beta-depleted transplantation in children. Findings and caveats of the study: Roughly two months post-transplant, alpha-beta T cells reportedly originated from several hundred graft clones that had expanded. A year post-transplant, T-cell counts and diversity derived mostly from newly produced T cells. At day 60, the high TCRbeta diversity found in some patients originated from recipient T cells and thymic progenitors that had survived.

Using unique molecular identifiers, the investigators prepared the TCRbeta library. MiXCR was run by TCRdb on the PCR reads, yielding one entry per CDR3 protein. The table records about 600,000 distinct CDR3 sequences, 13% of them present only once. The sample in question was PBMCs, mostly from graft donor cells, obtained 360 days after TCRalphabeta/CD19-depleted stem cell transplant. The gene calls are TRBV29-1 and TRBJ2-7, with D possibly matching TRBD2 (5 bases). The receptor was isolated from a male patient aged 10-17 years who had a stem cell transplant for acute myeloid leukemia, so the T cells may come from the graft donor. The CDR3 nucleotides read TGCAGCGTTGCCGAGACTAACTACGAGCAGTACTTC. Translation gives CSVAETNYEQYF.